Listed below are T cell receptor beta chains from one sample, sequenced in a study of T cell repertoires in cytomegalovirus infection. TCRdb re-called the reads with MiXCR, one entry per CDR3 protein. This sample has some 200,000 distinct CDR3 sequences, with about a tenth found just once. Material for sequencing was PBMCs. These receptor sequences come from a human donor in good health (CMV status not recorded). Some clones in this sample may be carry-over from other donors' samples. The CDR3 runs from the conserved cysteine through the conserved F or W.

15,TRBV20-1,CSASDGGAVTGELFF
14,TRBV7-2,CASSLLAGGYEQYF
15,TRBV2,CASRRTSGITNEQFF
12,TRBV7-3,CASSAPTDTQYF
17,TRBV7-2,CASSPGGGQGTYNEQFF
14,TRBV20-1,CSARTVRGEDTQYF
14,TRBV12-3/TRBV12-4,CASSPGQFNEKLFF
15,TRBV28,CASSLPSGGKETQYF
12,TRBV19,CASSFRGTEAFF
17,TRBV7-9,CASSLQPWPNSGNTIYF
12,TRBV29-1,CSVVEGGETQYF
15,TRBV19,CASRPSGQGYNEQFF
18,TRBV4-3,CASSRVAVTRQGAGGYTF
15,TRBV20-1,CSARVPRGSTDTQYF
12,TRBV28,CASSPVPDTQYF
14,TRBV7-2,CASSFGGGSEKLFF
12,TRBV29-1,CSVRQGAHGYTF
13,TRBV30,CAWRDSLDYGYTF
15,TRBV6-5,CASTKDRGIPGELFF
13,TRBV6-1,CASIYPSTDTQYF
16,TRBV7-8,CASSLSGGGMNQPQHF
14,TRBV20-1,CSARLAGAADTQYF
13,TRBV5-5,CATMDSSYNEQFF
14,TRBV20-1,CSASWLAVSDTQYF
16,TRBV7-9,CASSQEGLASYNEQFF
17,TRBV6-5,CASSFIRDRHAPGTQYF
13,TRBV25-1,CAAWGGARKEQFF
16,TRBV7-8,CASSLVGGRFSYEQYF